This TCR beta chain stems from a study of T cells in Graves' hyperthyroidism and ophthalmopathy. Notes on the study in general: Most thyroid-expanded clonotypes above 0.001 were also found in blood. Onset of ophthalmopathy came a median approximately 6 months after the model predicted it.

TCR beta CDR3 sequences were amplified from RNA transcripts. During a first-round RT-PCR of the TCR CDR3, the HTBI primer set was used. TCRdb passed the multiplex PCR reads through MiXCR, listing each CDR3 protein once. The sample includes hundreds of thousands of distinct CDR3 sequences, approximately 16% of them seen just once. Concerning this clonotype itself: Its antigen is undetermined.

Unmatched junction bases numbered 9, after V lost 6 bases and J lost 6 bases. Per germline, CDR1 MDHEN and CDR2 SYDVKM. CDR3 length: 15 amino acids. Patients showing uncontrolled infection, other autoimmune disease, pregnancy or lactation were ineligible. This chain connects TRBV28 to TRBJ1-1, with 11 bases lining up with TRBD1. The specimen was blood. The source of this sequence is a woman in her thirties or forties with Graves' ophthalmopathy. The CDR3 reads CASRTTGTGGAEAFF. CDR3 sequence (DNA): TGTGCCAGCAGAACAACCGGGACAGGGGGGGCTGAAGCTTTCTTT. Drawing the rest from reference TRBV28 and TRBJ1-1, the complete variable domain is DVKVTQSSRYLVKRTGEKVFLECVQDMDHENMFWYRQDPGLGLRLIYFSYDVKMKEKGDIPEGYSVSREKKERFSLILESASTNQTSMYLCASRTTGTGGAEAFFGQGTRLTVV.